The T cell receptor (beta chain) under discussion was sequenced for a study of cytomegalovirus exposure and HLA in healthy donors. About the research overall: One earlier analysis, a look at 150 million to 200 million T cells, found more than 100 million unique TCR beta sequences.

General study points: For most TCR beta V segments, an earlier analysis put the productive rate at about 87% or about 30% of the time. Immune exposure was documented only through CMV serostatus.

Amplification used 60 Vbeta primers and 13 Jbeta primers. Method: immunoSEQ multiplex PCR; TCRdb's copy keeps in-frame clones and lacks some. This sample has approximately 150,000 clones, with about 70% found just once. As concerns this clone: What it binds is not known.

Trimming removed 2 bases from V and 12 bases from J; junction bases left unmatched: 11. This CDR3 spans 16 amino acids. Per germline, CDR1 ENHRY and CDR2 SYGVKD. Sequencing was performed on PBMCs. The clonotype comes from a woman aged 40 to 55 in good health and CMV-seronegative. The chain links TRBV10-3 to TRBJ2-7, with 15 nucleotides matching TRBD2. In DNA form, the CDR3 reads TGTGCCATCAGTGAGGCCGGGACTAGCGGGGGGCCAAGGGTGTACTTC. The encoded protein is CAISEAGTSGGPRVYF.